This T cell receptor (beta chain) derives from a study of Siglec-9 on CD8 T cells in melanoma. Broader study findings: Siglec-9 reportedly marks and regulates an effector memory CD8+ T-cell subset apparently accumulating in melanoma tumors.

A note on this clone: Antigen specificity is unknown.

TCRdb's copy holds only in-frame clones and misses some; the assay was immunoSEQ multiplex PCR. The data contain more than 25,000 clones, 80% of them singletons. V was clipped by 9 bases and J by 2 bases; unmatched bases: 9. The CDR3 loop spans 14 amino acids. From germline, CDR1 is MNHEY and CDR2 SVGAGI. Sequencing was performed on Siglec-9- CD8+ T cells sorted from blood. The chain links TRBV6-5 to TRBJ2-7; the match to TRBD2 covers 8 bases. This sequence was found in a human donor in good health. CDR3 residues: CASYTGGLAYEQYF. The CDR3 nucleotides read TGTGCCAGTTATACGGGGGGGCTGGCCTACGAGCAGTACTTC.